Below, 13 T cell receptor beta chains from the same sample are listed, as sequenced in a study of shared clonotypes between healthy human individuals. The assay was immunoSEQ multiplex PCR, and TCRdb's table has in-frame clones only and misses some. This table has about 1.5 million clones, roughly 96% appearing once. Source material: naive CD4+ T cells sorted from blood. Subset meaning: CD45RA+ positively selected. The receptors were sampled from a man aged 25-40 years in good health.

This clone appeared once. V gene TRBV5-1 combines with J gene TRBJ2-3; weak D call: TRBD2 (6 bases). Per the germline V gene, CDR1 is SGHRS and CDR2 is YFSETQ. Between the trimmed V and J ends, which lost 1 base and 2 bases, there was a span of 14 bases. The CDR3 extends over 16 amino acids. CDR3 amino acids: CASSLTLARYTDTQYF. In DNA, the CDR3 is TGCGCCAGCAGCTTGACCCTAGCGAGATACACAGATACGCAGTATTTT.

The chain is built from TRBV18 and TRBJ2-3, with TRBD2 identical over 13 bases. The CDR3 length is 16 residues. The germline gives CDR1 KGHSH, CDR2 LQKENI. The trim removed 6 bases at V and 3 bases at J, leaving 6 bases unmatched. The CDR3 DNA follows: TGTGCCAGCTCCCGGGGGACTAGCGGGACGACAGATACGCAGTATTTT. Encoded protein: CASSRGTSGTTDTQYF.

This clone was detected once. This chain uses TRBV18 with TRBJ1-1, with D hard to call. The CDR3 consists of 14 residues. CDR1 and CDR2 from the germline V gene are KGHSH and LQKENI. V shed 5 bases and J shed 5 bases, with 15 bases lying between them. The CDR3 DNA is TGTGCCAGCTCAAAAACGCAGGCCGGGACTGAAGCTTTCTTT. Residues: CASSKTQAGTEAFF. Looking up the rest from reference TRBV18 and TRBJ1-1 gives the full variable domain: NAGVMQNPRHLVRRRGQEARLRCSPMKGHSHVYWYRQLPEEGLKFMVYLQKENIIDESGMPKERFSAEFPKEGPSILRIQQVVRGDSAAYFCASSKTQAGTEAFFGQGTRLTVV.

This clone was recorded only once. A much larger clone differs from this one at a single base, so this may be a read error. The chain combines TRBV28 with TRBJ1-5; TRBD1 matches at 9 bases. Germline loops: CDR1 MDHEN, CDR2 SYDVKM. CDR3 length: 19 amino acids. The CDR3 loop is CASRLTRFDRGNQDQLQHF. The CDR3 DNA reads TGTGCCAGCAGGCTTACTCGCTTCGACAGGGGGAACCAAGATCAGCTCCAGCATTTT.

This clone was seen only once. The genes are TRBV9 and TRBJ2-7; 11 bases are a match to TRBD2. This CDR3 region has 15 residues. Germline values: CDR1 SGDLS, CDR2 YYNGEE. V lost 3 bases, J lost 2 bases, and 4 bases stayed unmatched. The chain's CDR3 is CASSEGLAGTYEQYF. The CDR3 DNA reads TGTGCCAGCAGCGAAGGACTAGCGGGTACCTACGAGCAGTACTTC.

The chain is built from TRBV29-1 and TRBJ2-3; the match to TRBD2 covers 16 bases. V was clipped by 6 bases and J by 0 bases; unmatched bases: 6. The V gene's germline CDR1 is SQVTM and CDR2 ANQGSEA. The CDR3 consists of 17 residues. The CDR3 here is CSVTGTSGRASTDTQYF. Written as DNA, the CDR3 is TGCAGCGTAACCGGGACTAGCGGGAGGGCTAGCACAGATACGCAGTATTTT.

V and J are TRBV5-4 and TRBJ2-7, with 7 bases that match TRBD1. Germline V gene lookup returns CDR1 SGHNT and CDR2 YYREEE (reference sequence). CDR3 size: 15 residues. With V trimmed by 4 bases and J by 0 bases, 7 bases remained unmatched. DNA for the CDR3: TGTGCCAGCAGCAGAATGGGACAGAGCTCCTACGAGCAGTACTTC. This sequence encodes CASSRMGQSSYEQYF.

As regards this clone: Additional DNA sequences in this sample encode the identical CDR3. The chain recombines TRBV5-4 with TRBJ2-5; possible D gene TRBD2, 5 bases. Trimming took off 0 bases at V and 4 bases at J, with 10 bases between the two ends. The CDR3 runs 14 residues. The germline CDR1 and CDR2 sequences are SGHNT and YYREEE (reference sequence). CDR3 residues: CASSLGAGGETQYF. Here the CDR3 DNA reads TGTGCCAGCAGCTTGGGGGCGGGCGGAGAGACCCAGTACTTC.

CDR3: CASSPATSTDTQYF. As DNA, the CDR3 is TGTGCCAGCTCACCGGCTACTAGCACAGATACGCAGTATTTT. The chain is built from TRBV18 and TRBJ2-3; D gene unclear. Looked up from germline, CDR1 is KGHSH and CDR2 is LQKENI. The CDR3 has 14 residues. V was trimmed by 3 bases and J by 0 bases, leaving 7 bases between them.

This clone is a singleton in its sample. The chain links TRBV23-1 to TRBJ2-5; the match to TRBD1 covers 10 bases. TRBV23-1 is identified as an open reading frame with a role that is uncertain. There are 18 residues in the CDR3. The V and J ends lost 3 bases and 5 bases, in that order; junction bases with no gene match: 15. The DNA for the CDR3 is TGCGCCAGCAGTCAGAAGGGACAGGGGCACCATATGTTGGAGACCCAGTACTTC. Translated, it gives CASSQKGQGHHMLETQYF.

This chain links TRBV4-1 with TRBJ2-5; tentative D call: TRBD1 (6 bases). The tail of the sequence fits TRBJ2-7 better, so the J call may be wrong. The germline V gene has CDR1 MGHRA and CDR2 YSYEKL. The CDR3 is 15 residues long. The CDR3 bases are TGCGCCAGCAGCCAAGTAACAGGGTACTCCTACGAGCAGTACTTC. Translation gives CASSQVTGYSYEQYF.

The rearrangement uses TRBV5-1 and TRBJ2-4; unclear D gene. Trimming left V 0 bases short and J 2 bases short, with 12 bases between. CDR3 size: 16 residues. Germline CDR1 reads SGHRS; CDR2 reads YFSETQ. The CDR3: CASSLGGSSSKNIQYF. The DNA for the CDR3 is TGCGCCAGCAGCTTGGGAGGCTCTTCCTCCAAAAACATTCAGTACTTC.

This clone occurred once. An end of the junction differs from the germline gene, which may be a read error. The genes are TRBV19 and TRBJ2-1; TRBD1 matches at 10 bases. Germline V lookup: CDR1 LNHDA, CDR2 SQIVND (reference sequence). This CDR3 has 16 amino acids. The CDR3 region is CASSSRGGQGRNEQFF. The CDR3 DNA follows: TGTGCCAGCAGTAGTAGGGGGGGACAGGGGAGGAATGAGCAGTTCTTC. The entire variable domain, with the rest obtained from reference TRBV19 and TRBJ2-1, is as follows: DGGITQSPKYLFRKEGQNVTLSCEQNLNHDAMYWYRQDPGQGLRLIYYSQIVNDFQKGDIAEGYSVSREKKESFPLTVTSAQKNPTAFYLCASSSRGGQGRNEQFFGPGTRLTVL.